This TCR beta chain is drawn from a study of cytomegalovirus exposure and HLA in healthy donors. PCR amplification relied on 60 Vbeta primers (plus 13 Jbeta primers). TCRdb keeps only in-frame clones here, not all; method: immunoSEQ multiplex PCR. The sample contains over 100,000 clones, over 75% of which appear only once. Points from the study as a whole: Later analysis identified a missense DCLRE1C variant that was linked to TCR beta V- and J-gene trimming. Donor immune exposure was known only as CMV serostatus. Later, an analysis found that common viral pathogens appeared to be linked with several of the most significant clusters.

On this clone itself: Its antigen remains unidentified.

Germline V gene lookup returns CDR1 SGDLS and CDR2 YYNGEE. CDR3 length: 17 amino acids. The V and J ends lost 0 bases and 7 bases, in that order; junction bases with no gene match: 7. This sequence joins TRBV9 and TRBJ2-1; 13 bases line up with TRBD2. This TCR was sampled from a male donor in good health and CMV-seropositive. Sequencing input: PBMCs. The CDR3 region has the DNA TGTGCCAGCAGCGTAGGCTTAACTAGCGGGGGGGGAAATGAGCAGTTCTTC. This encodes CASSVGLTSGGGNEQFF.